This T cell receptor (beta chain) stems from a study of shared clonotypes between healthy human individuals. Study at large: Two women and a few men aged 18 to 49 made up the donors.

The quantity of DNA used in unsorted PBMC replicate PCRs was 300 ng, corresponding to 25,000 to 30,000 T cell genomes. Measured with immunoSEQ multiplex PCR; TCRdb has only the in-frame clones, and not every one. This sample has around 430,000 clones, with roughly 77% found just once. V lost 8 bases and J lost 7, with 15 bases in between. This CDR3 is built from 13 residues. The germline V gene encodes CDR1 MDHEN and CDR2 SYDVKM. The chain couples TRBV28 to TRBJ2-1; D is unresolved. The source is a woman between 40 and 50 years old in good health. Some clones in this sample may be carry-over from other donors' samples. Sequencing was carried out using PBMCs. This CDR3 reads CASSGSDPNEQFF. In nucleotides, the CDR3 is TGTGCCAGCTCCGGGTCCGACCCGAATGAGCAGTTCTTC. Looking up the rest from reference TRBV28 and TRBJ2-1 gives the full variable domain: DVKVTQSSRYLVKRTGEKVFLECVQDMDHENMFWYRQDPGLGLRLIYFSYDVKMKEKGDIPEGYSVSREKKERFSLILESASTNQTSMYLCASSGSDPNEQFFGPGTRLTVL.